A selection of T cell receptor beta chains follows, all from one sample in a study of shared T cell receptors in the human thymus. Method: immunoSEQ multiplex PCR; TCRdb's copy keeps in-frame clones and lacks some. The sample records about 400,000 clones, over 90% being singletons. Specimen: thymocytes. The receptors were gathered from a human donor. CDR3s include the opening cysteine and the closing phenylalanine or tryptophan. Each record gives: clone size, D gene, J gene, V gene, CDR3 DNA, CDR3 protein. The D gene is left open where the match is weak. Expanded clones get a size class; other rows say once, few or many, or leave the size out.

clone size: .; D gene: .; J gene: TRBJ2-5; V gene: TRBV28; CDR3 DNA: TGTGCCAGCAGTGGCCCACTAGCAATTCAAGAGACCCAGTACTTC; CDR3 protein: CASSGPLAIQETQYF
clone size: .; D gene: .; J gene: TRBJ1-4; V gene: TRBV28; CDR3 DNA: TGTGCCAGCAGCACCGACACCGATAATGAAAAACTGTTTTTT; CDR3 protein: CASSTDTDNEKLFF
clone size: .; D gene: .; J gene: TRBJ2-7; V gene: TRBV28; CDR3 DNA: TGTGCCAGCAGTTTACCCCCCTACGAGCAGTACTTC; CDR3 protein: CASSLPPYEQYF
clone size: .; D gene: .; J gene: TRBJ2-7; V gene: TRBV28; CDR3 DNA: TGTGCCAGCAGTGCGACCGGGGCGAGCTCCTACGAGCAGTACTTC; CDR3 protein: CASSATGASSYEQYF
clone size: .; D gene: TRBD2; J gene: TRBJ2-3; V gene: TRBV15; CDR3 DNA: TGTGCCACCAGCAGAGGCGATTTACCGGGACTAGCGGCCCGGGGGGATACGCAGTATTTT; CDR3 protein: CATSRGDLPGLAARGDTQYF
clone size: .; D gene: .; J gene: TRBJ1-2; V gene: TRBV27; CDR3 DNA: TGTGCCAGCAGCCGCCCCGGGACCGGCAACTATGGCTACACCTTC; CDR3 protein: CASSRPGTGNYGYTF
clone size: .; D gene: .; J gene: TRBJ1-3; V gene: TRBV28; CDR3 DNA: TGTGCCAGCAGTTTCCCCGGCGGCGAGGGGCTAAGCTCTGGAAACACCATATATTTT; CDR3 protein: CASSFPGGEGLSSGNTIYF
clone size: few; D gene: .; J gene: TRBJ1-2; V gene: TRBV10-1; CDR3 DNA: TGCGCCAGCACAGAAAAAGAGAGGGGGGTCTATGGCTACACCTTC; CDR3 protein: CASTEKERGVYGYTF
clone size: .; D gene: TRBD1; J gene: TRBJ1-5; V gene: TRBV28; CDR3 DNA: TGTGCCAGCAGTTCGACAGGGACCCTTTATAGCAATCAGCCCCAGCATTTT; CDR3 protein: CASSSTGTLYSNQPQHF
clone size: .; D gene: .; J gene: TRBJ1-3; V gene: TRBV7-7; CDR3 DNA: TGTGCTAGCAGCTCGTCCAGGGTGTTTGATGGAAACACCATATATTTT; CDR3 protein: CASSSSRVFDGNTIYF
clone size: once; D gene: .; J gene: TRBJ2-7; V gene: TRBV4-3; CDR3 DNA: TGCGCCAGCAGCCAACCGGGGCACGAGCAGTACTTC; CDR3 protein: CASSQPGHEQYF
clone size: .; D gene: .; J gene: TRBJ2-5; V gene: TRBV7-9; CDR3 DNA: TGTGCCAGCAGCTTAGTCAGGGCGGAGACCCAGTACTTC; CDR3 protein: CASSLVRAETQYF
clone size: .; D gene: .; J gene: TRBJ2-7; V gene: TRBV11-2; CDR3 DNA: TGTGCCAGCACACGCACGCGGGGTGGCTCCTACGAGCAGTACTTC; CDR3 protein: CASTRTRGGSYEQYF
clone size: .; D gene: .; J gene: TRBJ2-2; V gene: TRBV30; CDR3 DNA: TGTGCCTGGAGCGACCCTTCCGAGGGCGGGGAGCTGTTTTTT; CDR3 protein: CAWSDPSEGGELFF
clone size: .; D gene: TRBD2; J gene: TRBJ2-1; V gene: TRBV2; CDR3 DNA: TGTGCCAGCACCCTGGGGAGGACTAGCGGGAGAGACAATGAGCAGTTCTTC; CDR3 protein: CASTLGRTSGRDNEQFF
clone size: .; D gene: TRBD2; J gene: TRBJ2-7; V gene: TRBV5-1; CDR3 DNA: TGCGCCAGCAGCTGGGAGGCACTAGCGGCGGCTTACGAGCAGTACTTC; CDR3 protein: CASSWEALAAAYEQYF
clone size: .; D gene: .; J gene: TRBJ2-5; V gene: TRBV9; CDR3 DNA: TGTGCCAGCAGCGTTGGGGGCCAAGAGACCCAGTACTTC; CDR3 protein: CASSVGGQETQYF
clone size: .; D gene: TRBD1; J gene: TRBJ1-5; V gene: TRBV25-1; CDR3 DNA: TGTGCCAGCAGTGAGAGGGGCCTCGGGGACAGGGGGCACCAGCCCCAGCATTTT; CDR3 protein: CASSERGLGDRGHQPQHF
clone size: once; D gene: .; J gene: TRBJ1-1; V gene: TRBV6-4; CDR3 DNA: TGTGCCAGCAGCGACGGGAGGGACACTGAAGCTTTCTTT; CDR3 protein: CASSDGRDTEAFF
clone size: .; D gene: .; J gene: TRBJ2-1; V gene: TRBV7-9; CDR3 DNA: TGTGCCAGCAGCTTAGGCCATCCCGGACAATGGGAGCAGTTCTTC; CDR3 protein: CASSLGHPGQWEQFF
clone size: .; D gene: .; J gene: TRBJ1-3; V gene: TRBV4-1; CDR3 DNA: TGCGCCAGCAGCCGATGGACACGTGGAAACACCATATATTTT; CDR3 protein: CASSRWTRGNTIYF
clone size: .; D gene: .; J gene: TRBJ1-5; V gene: TRBV15; CDR3 DNA: TGTGCCACCAGCAGAGCCCCAGGGCACCAGCCCCAGCATTTT; CDR3 protein: CATSRAPGHQPQHF
clone size: .; D gene: .; J gene: TRBJ1-2; V gene: TRBV28; CDR3 DNA: TGTGCCAGCAGCCTCTTAGACAGCTATGGCTACACCTTC; CDR3 protein: CASSLLDSYGYTF
clone size: once; D gene: .; J gene: TRBJ2-5; V gene: TRBV10-1; CDR3 DNA: TGCGCCAGGATTACTCCGGAGCTGGGGTACCAAGAGACCCAGTACTTC; CDR3 protein: CARITPELGYQETQYF
clone size: once; D gene: TRBD1; J gene: TRBJ2-1; V gene: TRBV6-1; CDR3 DNA: TGTGCCAGCAGTGTTAGACAGGGCCCCTACAATGAGCAGTTCTTC; CDR3 protein: CASSVRQGPYNEQFF
clone size: .; D gene: TRBD1; J gene: TRBJ2-1; V gene: TRBV19; CDR3 DNA: TGTGCCAGTAGAGGGACAGGAGGATACAATGAGCAGTTCTTC; CDR3 protein: CASRGTGGYNEQFF
clone size: few; D gene: .; J gene: TRBJ2-7; V gene: TRBV28; CDR3 DNA: TGTGCCAGCAGCCTCCGTTACGAGCAGTACTTC; CDR3 protein: CASSLRYEQYF
clone size: once; D gene: .; J gene: TRBJ2-1; V gene: TRBV2; CDR3 DNA: TGTGCCAGCAGTGAGACGTGGTACTCCTACAATGAGCAGTTCTTC; CDR3 protein: CASSETWYSYNEQFF
clone size: .; D gene: .; J gene: TRBJ1-1; V gene: TRBV6-1; CDR3 DNA: TGTGCCAGCAGTGTGTTGAGGACCGCCAGTTTTTTCATGAACACTGAAGCTTTCTTT; CDR3 protein: CASSVLRTASFFMNTEAFF
clone size: once; D gene: .; J gene: TRBJ1-4; V gene: TRBV30; CDR3 DNA: TGTGCCTGGAAGGGGACATCAACTAATGAAAAACTGTTTTTT; CDR3 protein: CAWKGTSTNEKLFF
clone size: .; D gene: TRBD1; J gene: TRBJ2-5; V gene: TRBV4-2; CDR3 DNA: TGTGCCAGCAGCCAAGGACAGGGGGCCCAAAAGGTCCGAGAGACCCAGTACTTC; CDR3 protein: CASSQGQGAQKVRETQYF
clone size: .; D gene: .; J gene: TRBJ2-7; V gene: TRBV18; CDR3 DNA: TGTGCCAGCTCACCTATTGTGGTCCTGGGGGTCCACGAGCAGTACTTC; CDR3 protein: CASSPIVVLGVHEQYF